One T cell receptor (beta chain) is described in this entry. Its cognate antigen has yet to be identified. No much larger clonotype is one base removed from it; base qualities were not supplied. Collaborating institutions collected whole blood in K2EDTA tubes following their own protocols. For TCRbeta analysis, collaborator samples were shipped as frozen whole blood, as isolated PBMCs, or as DNA extracted from either sample type. TCRbeta CDR3 regions were amplified from genomic DNA using the immunoSEQ Assay, a bias-controlled multiplex PCR. Processing in the source paper ran as follows. The number of nucleated cells in each sample was estimated from the amplification of reference gene primers within the assay. To quantify the absolute abundance of each unique TCRbeta CDR3 rearrangement, sequence reads were collapsed and filtered. For each sample, productive Simpson clonality was calculated as the square root of Simpson's diversity index over productive rearrangements. What TCRdb holds here is the immuneACCESS table cut down to in-frame rearrangements. Part of the clones is not present; checked against another copy, under half of the missing clones reflect an unresolved V gene, and the others are unexplained. That table supplies the V and J calls and clone size; D and trimming were determined from the DNA. Recorded for this sample are roughly 34,000 clones; about 80% of them occurred a single time. Together, the top ten hold 13% to 15% of the sample.

These data belong to a study of blood T cell repertoires in COVID-19 (dated by TCRdb to about 2020). With respect to the entire study: Collaborator samples came from the United States, Italy and Spain and covered acute and convalescent phases of COVID-19. Where available, HLA class I and class II types were obtained from metadata supplied by the sample provider rather than from assay-based typing. The samples were drawn from the first 160 participants of the ongoing ImmuneRACE study and from 950 to 1,500 subjects provided by 6 global collaborators. The prospective study material was composed of cDNA or gDNA derived from T cells, B-cell-depleted T cells, or PBMCs. Subjects who had been exposed to COVID-19, were actively infected with it, or had recovered from it provided the deeply sampled blood TCRbeta repertoires that made up the dataset. The sample metadata nearly always contained a de-identified subject ID, COVID-19 status, age in years and sex. The repertoires were released in a freely available public database intended as a resource for research on the immune response to SARS-CoV-2.

The paper as a whole reports these results and caveats: Clinical and demographic metadata were provided uncurated, with the amount varying by source and participant.

Sequencing was done on a sample of peripheral blood. This clonotype originated in a woman in her 70s with acute or convalescent COVID-19.

The sequenced DNA is TGTGCCAGCAGCCCAACTCTTATCCCCTATAATTCACCCCTCCACTTT. It encodes CASSPTLIPYNSPLHF. The chain links TRBV21-1 with TRBJ1-6. TRBV21-1 is described as a pseudogene. Reading from cysteine to phenylalanine, the CDR3 counts 16 amino acids. The only DNA kept is the CDR3, 48 bases in frame from the first base.